Below are 4 T cell receptor beta chains sequenced from a single sample in a study of shared clonotypes between healthy human individuals. Selected positively for CCR7 and CD45RO-negative, naive CD8 cells excluded terminally differentiated effector memory CD45RA+ cells. TCRdb's table, derived via immunoSEQ multiplex PCR, lists solely in-frame clones and lacks some. The sample has around 650,000 clones; about 96% are singletons. Sequenced material: naive CD8+ T cells sorted from blood. These receptors all stem from a woman aged 30 to 39 in good health.

In the case of this clone: The sample carries other DNA sequences with the same CDR3. The CDR3 DNA follows: TGTGCCAGCAGTTTGGGGCAGGGATTGGCCGGGGAGCTGTTTTTT. Protein product: CASSLGQGLAGELFF. The J gene is TRBJ2-2, the V gene TRBV27; a weak D match, TRBD1 (5 bases). The V end lost 3 bases, the J end lost 6 bases, and 14 bases lay between the germline ends. The CDR3 extends over 15 amino acids. Germline V gene sequence: CDR1 MNHEY, CDR2 SMNVEV (reference sequence).

Here the CDR3 reads CASSLSTGGSYEQYF. Written as DNA, the CDR3 is TGTGCCAGCAGTTTATCGACAGGGGGTAGCTACGAGCAGTACTTC. The chain links TRBV27 to TRBJ2-7; 9 bases map to TRBD1. J gave up 3 bases and V 0 bases, and 3 bases lay outside the gene matches. The V gene's germline CDR1 is MNHEY and CDR2 SMNVEV (reference sequence). CDR3 size: 15 residues.

In DNA form, the CDR3 reads TGTGCCAGTAGTATGACGAATTCACCCCTCCACTTT. It translates to CASSMTNSPLHF. The rearrangement links TRBV19 to TRBJ1-6; D unclear. There are 12 residues in the CDR3. The V end lost 3 bases, the J end lost 7 bases, and 4 bases lay between the germline ends. The germline V gene has CDR1 LNHDA and CDR2 SQIVND (reference sequence).

This clone has just one count. The junction shows a germline mismatch at one end, possibly a read error. CDR3 sequence reads: CASSIIWGDSYEQYF. DNA for the CDR3: TGTGCCAGCAGTATAATTTGGGGGGACTCCTACGAGCAGTACTTC. The rearrangement links TRBV19 to TRBJ2-7, with D tentatively TRBD2 (6 bases). Germline V lookup: CDR1 LNHDA, CDR2 SQIVND (reference sequence). This CDR3 is 15 amino acids long. Full variable domain (outside the CDR3, taken from reference TRBV19 and TRBJ2-7): DGGITQSPKYLFRKEGQNVTLSCEQNLNHDAMYWYRQDPGQGLRLIYYSQIVNDFQKGDIAEGYSVSREKKESFPLTVTSAQKNPTAFYLCASSIIWGDSYEQYFGPGTRLTVT.